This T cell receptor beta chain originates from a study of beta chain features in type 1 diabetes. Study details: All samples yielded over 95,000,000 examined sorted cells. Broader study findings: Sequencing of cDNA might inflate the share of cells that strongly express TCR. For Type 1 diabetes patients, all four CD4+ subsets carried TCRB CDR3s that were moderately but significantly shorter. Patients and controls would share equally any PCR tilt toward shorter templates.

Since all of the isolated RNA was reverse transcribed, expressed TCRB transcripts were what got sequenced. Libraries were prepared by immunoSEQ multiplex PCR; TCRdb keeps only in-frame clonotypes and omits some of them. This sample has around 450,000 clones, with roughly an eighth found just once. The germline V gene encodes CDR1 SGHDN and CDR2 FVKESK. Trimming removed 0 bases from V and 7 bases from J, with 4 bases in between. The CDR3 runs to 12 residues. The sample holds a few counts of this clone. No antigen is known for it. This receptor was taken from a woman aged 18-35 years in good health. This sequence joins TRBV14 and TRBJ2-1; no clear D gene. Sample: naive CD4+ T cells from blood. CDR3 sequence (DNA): TGTGCCAGCAGCCAAGAGTGGAATGAGCAGTTCTTC. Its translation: CASSQEWNEQFF.